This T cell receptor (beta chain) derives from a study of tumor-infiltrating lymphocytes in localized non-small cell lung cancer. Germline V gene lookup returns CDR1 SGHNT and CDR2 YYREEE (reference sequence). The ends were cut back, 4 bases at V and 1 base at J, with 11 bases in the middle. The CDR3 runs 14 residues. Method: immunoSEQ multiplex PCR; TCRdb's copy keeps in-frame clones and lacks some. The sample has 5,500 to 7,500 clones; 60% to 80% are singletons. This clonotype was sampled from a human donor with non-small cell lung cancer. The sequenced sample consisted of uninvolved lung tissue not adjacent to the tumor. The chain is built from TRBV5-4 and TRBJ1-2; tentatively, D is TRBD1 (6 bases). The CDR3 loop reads CASSSGQFNYGYTF. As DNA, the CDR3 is TGTGCCAGCAGCAGCGGACAGTTTAACTATGGCTACACCTTC.